This TCR beta chain was recovered during a study of human T cells and chemical hapten exposure. Whole-study context: Per-sample TCR yield variation was attributed mainly to small pooled library volume differences. Study conclusions and caveats: Given that the donors had alopecia, their immune response may differ from that seen in healthy people.

Per the germline V gene, CDR1 is SGHVS and CDR2 is FNYEAQ. Trimming shortened V by 1 base and J by 2 bases, and 9 bases separated the two germline ends. The length of the CDR3 is 16 residues. TCRdb processed the RACE reads anew with MiXCR; each CDR3 protein has one entry. The top ten clones hold 2.6% of a sample with 350,000 to 450,000 distinct CDR3 sequences, about 5.1% of them seen once. Specified time point: pre-sensitization, week 0. The treatment: therapeutic diphenylcyclopropenone sensitization with weekly scalp DPC. Patches went on only after blood had been drawn each time. In this sample, this clonotype turned up many times. No antigen is known for it.

The sequence came from a woman aged 50 to 60 with alopecia areata. Some clones in this sample may be carry-over from other donors' samples. The V gene is TRBV7-6, the J gene TRBJ2-6, with D hard to call. The sequences come from whole blood, collected in connection with sensitization to the hapten diphenylcyclopropenone (DPC). The CDR3 protein is CASSLVGVTGANVLTF. CDR3 nucleotide sequence: TGTGCCAGCAGCTTAGTGGGCGTTACTGGGGCCAACGTCCTGACTTTC.